Sequencing of this T cell receptor beta chain was carried out in a study of blood T cell repertoires in COVID-19. Across the whole study: Acute and convalescent COVID-19 specimens originated in the United States, Italy and Spain. The analysed material was cDNA or gDNA that came from T cells, B-cell-depleted T cells, or PBMCs.

Germline trimming cut 1 base from V and 7 bases from J; bases unmatched to any gene: 0. The CDR3 is 13 amino acids. Per germline, CDR1 SGHTA and CDR2 FQGNSA. Original analysis: Amplification of reference gene primers provided the estimated nucleated cell counts. The table came from immunoSEQ multiplex PCR; TCRdb's copy has only in-frame clones and leaves some out. That table furnishes V, J and clone size, whereas the DNA furnished D and trimming. The sample shows over 85,000 clones, approximately 81% of them seen only once. This clone was counted only a few times. Sequences were obtained from peripheral blood. This clonotype was sampled from a man of 80 years or more with acute or convalescent COVID-19. The chain is built from TRBV7-2 and TRBJ1-2; 10 bases fit TRBD1. The CDR3 bases are TGTGCCAGCAGCTTAGGGGACAGGGGTGGCTACACCTTC. The encoded protein is CASSLGDRGGYTF.